Presented here are 25 T cell receptor beta chains from one specimen sequenced in a study of Ad26.COV2.S vaccination and SARS-CoV-2 variants. Treatment described: roughly 19 received Ad26.COV2.S at low or high dose, single or two shots; roughly 5 received placebo; per-sample allocation not given. Sampling occurred on day 63 after the first vaccine or placebo injection. Using immunoSEQ multiplex PCR, the repertoire was profiled, and TCRdb retains in-frame clones only, with some absent. The sample has 430,000 or so clones, 85% to 90% seen once. Sequenced here: peripheral blood, sampled in a trial of Ad26.COV2.S vaccine versus placebo. These receptors came from a person between 18 and 65 years old who received the Ad26.COV2.S COVID-19 vaccine or a placebo.

This clone was found a few times. The J gene is TRBJ1-5, the V gene TRBV7-2, with unresolved D. This CDR3 has 14 amino acids. The germline CDR1 and CDR2 sequences are SGHTA and FQGNSA. V shed 5 bases and J shed 9 bases, with 17 bases lying between them. The CDR3 protein is CASSQRRPGGPQHF. In nucleotides, the CDR3 is TGTGCCAGCAGCCAGCGGCGACCCGGTGGGCCCCAGCATTTT.

This clone has just one count. The rearrangement links TRBV4-3 to TRBJ2-2; D unclear. The CDR3 is 15 residues long. V shed 4 bases and J shed 5 bases, with 14 bases lying between them. Germline-derived CDR1 and CDR2 are LGHNA and YSLEER. The CDR3 spells CASSRTEGITGELFF. The CDR3 region has the DNA TGCGCCAGCAGCCGGACGGAAGGGATTACCGGGGAGCTGTTTTTT.

This clone was counted between two and nine times. The chain uses TRBV18 and TRBJ1-5; D is undetermined. Per germline, CDR1 KGHSH and CDR2 LQKENI. V lost 5 bases, J lost 5 bases, and 10 bases lay in between. The CDR3 has 13 residues. The CDR3 DNA sequence: TGTGCCAGCTCAGGGCTGAGTGATCAGCCCCAGCATTTT. Amino acid sequence: CASSGLSDQPQHF.

The chain carries TRBV9 and TRBJ2-3, with 7 bases lining up with TRBD1. This CDR3 is built from 14 residues. V shed 4 bases and J 5 bases; nucleotides not matched to a gene: 7. CDR1 and CDR2 from the germline V gene are SGDLS and YYNGEE. The CDR3 protein is CASSIRNRGDTQYF. The CDR3 nucleotides read TGTGCCAGCAGCATCCGGAACAGGGGAGATACGCAGTATTTT.

The chain joins TRBV5-1 to TRBJ2-7, with D unclear. The length of the CDR3 is 15 residues. Germline V gene sequence: CDR1 SGHRS, CDR2 YFSETQ. V lost 2 bases to trimming and J lost 0 bases, with 12 bases between them. CDR3 sequence (DNA): TGCGCCAGCAGCTTCATACCCGACGGCTCCTACGAGCAGTACTTC. This encodes CASSFIPDGSYEQYF.

The chain recombines TRBV29-1 with TRBJ1-2; D might be TRBD1 (5 bases). This CDR3 has 11 amino acids. The germline gives CDR1 SQVTM, CDR2 ANQGSEA. Trimming took off 4 bases at V and 8 bases at J, with 11 bases between the two ends. This chain's CDR3 is CSVGAGPGYTF. The DNA for the CDR3 is TGCAGCGTTGGGGCAGGGCCCGGCTACACCTTC. Variable domain in full (rest from reference TRBV29-1 and TRBJ1-2): SAVISQKPSRDICQRGTSLTIQCQVDSQVTMMFWYRQQPGQSLTLIATANQGSEATYESGFVIDKFPISRPNLTFSTLTVSNMSPEDSSIYLCSVGAGPGYTFGSGTRLTVV.

This chain connects TRBV7-9 to TRBJ1-2, with D possibly matching TRBD1 (5 bases). V gave up 5 bases and J gave up 2 bases, with 18 bases separating them. CDR1 is SEHNR, CDR2 FQNEAQ, per germline (reference sequence). There are 16 residues in the CDR3. The CDR3 sequence is CASSRSRGRPNYGYTF. For the CDR3, the DNA is TGTGCCAGCAGCCGGTCGAGGGGCAGGCCGAACTATGGCTACACCTTC.

The chain employs TRBV18 and TRBJ1-5; the D is unclear. Germline CDR1 and CDR2: KGHSH and LQKENI. The CDR3 contains 16 residues. Trimming pared 1 base from V and 0 bases from J, leaving 10 bases between. Here the CDR3 DNA reads TGTGCCAGCTCACCACGACCAGACAATAGCAATCAGCCCCAGCATTTT. It translates to CASSPRPDNSNQPQHF. The variable domain in full, with the rest retrieved from reference TRBV18 and TRBJ1-5, is NAGVMQNPRHLVRRRGQEARLRCSPMKGHSHVYWYRQLPEEGLKFMVYLQKENIIDESGMPKERFSAEFPKEGPSILRIQQVVRGDSAAYFCASSPRPDNSNQPQHFGDGTRLSIL.

This clone is a singleton in its sample. This chain uses TRBV20-1 with TRBJ1-4; D call uncertain. Germline V gene sequence: CDR1 DFQATT, CDR2 SNEGSKA (reference sequence). The CDR3 totals 15 residues. V was shortened by 3 bases and J by 2 bases, with 13 bases between the two germline ends. CDR3 sequence: CSASWAIATNEKLFF. CDR3 DNA: TGCAGTGCTAGTTGGGCTATTGCCACTAATGAAAAACTGTTTTTT.

The chain has TRBV9 and TRBJ2-6; no clear D. Looked up from germline, CDR1 is SGDLS and CDR2 is YYNGEE. Trimming stripped 3 bases from V and 0 bases from J, with 4 bases between. The length of the CDR3 is 14 residues. The CDR3 region has the DNA TGTGCCAGCAGCGGAAGCTCTGGGGCCAACGTCCTGACTTTC. Its protein is CASSGSSGANVLTF. Full variable domain (missing parts from reference TRBV9 and TRBJ2-6): DSGVTQTPKHLITATGQRVTLRCSPRSGDLSVYWYQQSLDQGLQFLIQYYNGEERAKGNILERFSAQQFPDLHSELNLSSLELGDSALYFCASSGSSGANVLTFGAGSRLTVL.

On this clone: Different DNA sequences within this sample yield the same CDR3. This chain uses TRBV7-2 with TRBJ1-1; 9 bases match TRBD1. CDR1 and CDR2 from the germline V gene are SGHTA and FQGNSA. The CDR3 consists of 14 residues. Trimming took 3 bases from V and 5 from J; bases not matched to a gene: 4. The CDR3 region is CASSLDRGGTEAFF. Written as DNA, the CDR3 is TGTGCCAGCAGCTTGGACAGGGGAGGGACTGAAGCTTTCTTT. Full variable domain (missing parts from reference TRBV7-2 and TRBJ1-1): GAGVSQSPSNKVTEKGKDVELRCDPISGHTALYWYRQSLGQGLEFLIYFQGNSAPDKSGLPSDRFSAERTGGSVSTLTIQRTQQEDSAVYLCASSLDRGGTEAFFGQGTRLTVV.

The CDR3 reads CASSKSRDREASYEQYF. The CDR3 region has the DNA TGTGCCAGCAGCAAATCGAGGGATAGGGAGGCCTCCTACGAGCAGTACTTC. The gene calls are TRBV21-1 and TRBJ2-7; the D call of TRBD2 is as the table states it, not checked on the DNA. TRBV21-1 is a documented pseudogene. The CDR3 consists of 17 residues.

V and J are TRBV28 and TRBJ1-4; D is possibly TRBD1 (6 bases). This CDR3 contains 13 residues. Per the germline V gene, CDR1 is MDHEN and CDR2 is SYDVKM. The V and J ends lost 5 bases and 4 bases respectively, with 8 bases between them. The CDR3 loop reads CASSRDNNEKLFF. The DNA for the CDR3 is TGTGCCAGCAGTCGGGACAATAATGAAAAACTGTTTTTT. Filled out from reference TRBV28 and TRBJ1-4, the complete variable domain reads DVKVTQSSRYLVKRTGEKVFLECVQDMDHENMFWYRQDPGLGLRLIYFSYDVKMKEKGDIPEGYSVSREKKERFSLILESASTNQTSMYLCASSRDNNEKLFFGSGTQLSVL.

This chain links TRBV6-5 with TRBJ2-3; D is perhaps TRBD1 or TRBD2 (5 bases each). The CDR3 loop spans 13 amino acids. Germline V gene lookup returns CDR1 MNHEY and CDR2 SVGAGI. The germline V and J ends were trimmed by 7 bases and 0 bases, with 8 bases remaining between them. CDR3 sequence: CASNGASTDTQYF. The DNA of the CDR3 is TGTGCCAGCAACGGGGCCAGCACAGATACGCAGTATTTT.

V gene TRBV10-3 combines with J gene TRBJ1-5, with no clear D. Germline V CDR1 and CDR2: ENHRY, SYGVKD. CDR3 length: 13 residues. V was clipped by 0 bases and J by 7 bases, with 7 bases between them. The DNA for the CDR3 is TGTGCCATCAGTGAGTCGTATGGCCAGCCCCAGCATTTT. Translated: CAISESYGQPQHF.

This rearrangement joins TRBV5-6 to TRBJ2-1; 8 nucleotides line up with TRBD2. From germline, CDR1 is SGHDT and CDR2 YYEEEE. The CDR3 runs 12 residues. With V trimmed by 3 bases and J by 14 bases, 7 bases remained unmatched. CDR3 amino acids: CASSSGGTRKFF. In DNA, the CDR3 is TGTGCCAGCAGCTCGGGGGGGACTAGGAAGTTCTTC.

The gene calls are TRBV6-6 and TRBJ2-7; 7 bases are shared with TRBD2. J lost 4 bases, V lost 5 bases, and 17 bases had no gene match. Per the germline V gene, CDR1 is MNHNY and CDR2 is SVGAGI (reference sequence). CDR3 length: 17 amino acids. CDR3 region: CASSGSSSTSFEYEQYF. The CDR3, as DNA: TGTGCCAGCAGTGGATCCTCGTCGACTAGCTTCGAGTACGAGCAGTACTTC.

The sample holds many counts of this clone. This chain connects TRBV4-3 to TRBJ2-7; possibly TRBD2 for D (5 bases). This CDR3 has 16 amino acids. Germline-derived CDR1 and CDR2 are LGHNA and YSLEER. V lost 1 base and J lost 5, with 18 bases in between. CDR3 DNA: TGCGCCAGCAGCCAAGGGACTTCCCGTTCGTCCCACGAGCAGTACTTC. Its protein is CASSQGTSRSSHEQYF.

V and J are TRBV24-1 and TRBJ2-5; tentative D call: TRBD2 (6 bases). The CDR3 has 13 amino acids. V lost 8 bases and J lost 1, with 10 bases in between. CDR1 and CDR2 (germline): KGHDR, SFDVKD. The CDR3 loop reads CATKGGPQETQYF. Written as DNA, the CDR3 is TGTGCCACCAAGGGAGGTCCCCAAGAGACCCAGTACTTC.

A single count supports this clone. The rearrangement joins TRBV7-2 to TRBJ2-1; tentatively, D is TRBD2 (6 bases). The V and J ends lost 5 bases and 2 bases respectively, with 10 bases between them. This CDR3 is 14 amino acids long. In germline, CDR1 is SGHTA, CDR2 FQGNSA. The CDR3 here is CASSNGGAYNEQFF. The CDR3 coding sequence is TGTGCCAGCAGCAACGGGGGTGCCTACAATGAGCAGTTCTTC.

The CDR3 reads CASSQDLGPFYGYTF. The CDR3 DNA follows: TGTGCCAGCAGCCAAGATCTGGGGCCCTTCTATGGCTACACCTTC. V and J are TRBV4-2 and TRBJ1-2, with D perhaps matching TRBD1 (5 bases). The CDR3 has 15 residues. Germline V gene lookup returns CDR1 LGHNA and CDR2 YNFKEQ. V was trimmed by 0 bases and J by 4 bases, leaving 12 bases between them.

The CDR3 DNA sequence: TGTGCCAGCAGTTTATGGACAGCCACAGATACGCAGTATTTT. Residues: CASSLWTATDTQYF. The V call is TRBV28, the J call TRBJ2-3; perhaps TRBD1 as D (5 bases). This CDR3 has 14 amino acids. Germline V lookup: CDR1 MDHEN, CDR2 SYDVKM. Trimming took off 0 bases at V and 2 bases at J, with 6 bases between the two ends.

This chain joins TRBV2 and TRBJ2-4; TRBD2 matches at 10 bases. The CDR3 has 20 residues. V shed 1 base and J 1 base; nucleotides not matched to a gene: 13. From germline, CDR1 is SNHLY and CDR2 FYNNEI. The CDR3 DNA is TGTGCCAGCAGTGAAGGGCTAGCGGGAGAACAGCCTTTCGCCAAAAACATTCAGTACTTC. This sequence encodes CASSEGLAGEQPFAKNIQYF.

This clone was seen at least ten times. This chain connects TRBV7-9 to TRBJ1-2; D is undetermined. The CDR3 sequence is 12 residues long. Germline V lookup: CDR1 SEHNR, CDR2 FQNEAQ (reference sequence). V lost 1 base and J lost 8, with 8 bases in between. The CDR3 loop is CASSLGSGGYTF. CDR3 nucleotides: TGTGCCAGCAGCTTAGGGTCGGGGGGCTACACCTTC.

A word on this clone: Within the sample, other DNA sequences also encode this same CDR3. This chain uses TRBV11-2 with TRBJ2-1, with D unresolved. Germline CDR1 is SGHAT and CDR2 is FQNNGV. V lost 1 base and J lost 0, with 7 bases in between. This CDR3 region has 15 residues. The CDR3 is CASSLVVRSYNEQFF. DNA of the CDR3: TGTGCCAGCAGCTTAGTTGTTCGCTCCTACAATGAGCAGTTCTTC.